This TCR beta chain was recorded in a study of blood T cell repertoires in COVID-19. Study-wide context: The United States, Italy and Spain supplied acute and convalescent COVID-19 samples. PBMCs, B-cell-depleted T cells, or T cells provided the cDNA or gDNA that made up the material.

With 3 bases clipped from V and 8 bases from J, the junction kept 4 bases outside the gene matches. Germline lookup yields CDR1 DFQATT and CDR2 SNEGSKA (reference sequence). The CDR3 length is 13 residues. Authors' processing steps: Researchers report that nucleated cell counts were estimated from reference gene primer amplification. Here immunoSEQ multiplex PCR was the method, and the copy in TCRdb shows in-frame clones only, minus some. V and J calls and clone size follow that table, whereas D and trimming were derived from the DNA. Here the sample spans 110,000 to 150,000 clones, 82% being singletons.

The TCR originated in a woman of 80 years or more with acute or convalescent COVID-19. The material sequenced was peripheral blood. The chain employs TRBV20-1 and TRBJ1-4; 9 bases fit TRBD1. CDR3 loop: CSASGTGPEKLFF. CDR3 coding DNA: TGCAGTGCTAGTGGGACAGGGCCCGAAAAACTGTTTTTT.